This T cell receptor beta chain was retrieved from a study of cytomegalovirus exposure and HLA in healthy donors. Study observations and caveats: Reported findings show TCR beta sequences accurately forecast HLA-A and HLA-B alleles in most subjects. Earlier analysis yielded a pattern in which most TCR beta V segments were productive about 87% or about 30% of the time.

To note about this clone: Its antigen is currently unknown.

Looked up from germline, CDR1 is SGHDT and CDR2 is YYEEEE. This CDR3 spans 15 amino acids. Between the trimmed V and J ends, which lost 4 bases and 6 bases, there was a span of 19 bases. The PCR ran on 60 Vbeta and 13 Jbeta primers. Measured with immunoSEQ multiplex PCR; TCRdb has only the in-frame clones, and not every one. The repertoire consists of around 100,000 clones, with approximately 80% occurring once and the leading ten covering around 3%. Specimen: PBMCs. This TCR came from a young woman in good health and CMV-seropositive. The chain is built from TRBV5-6 and TRBJ1-2; D is perhaps TRBD1 (6 bases). The CDR3 is CASSVRYRDENGYTF. DNA of the CDR3: TGTGCCAGCAGCGTGCGGTACAGGGATGAGAATGGCTACACCTTC.